This TCR beta chain stems from a study of beta chain features in type 1 diabetes. Findings of the study overall: An over-representation of cells with high TCR expression could result from cDNA sequencing. Patients with type 1 diabetes carried fewer insertions and had more deletions at their VDJ junctions.

Sequencing targeted expressed TCRB transcripts, as all isolated RNA had been reverse transcribed. Method: immunoSEQ multiplex PCR; TCRdb's copy keeps in-frame clones and lacks some. The sample holds more than 110,000 clones; less than 9% are singletons and the top ten take around 1.3%. A note on this clone: Its antigen remains unidentified.

Based on CD45RO/CCR7/CD25/CD127/CD95/CD27, CD4+ regulatory, stem cell-like memory, naive and central memory cells were sorted. Each sorted population was over 98% pure. This CDR3 is 17 amino acids long. In germline, CDR1 is SNHLY, CDR2 FYNNEI. Trimming cost V 0 bases and J 7 bases; bases outside gene matches: 14. This TCR derives from a woman aged 30 to 39 in good health. The specimen was central memory CD4+ T cells from blood. The rearrangement links TRBV2 to TRBJ2-5; the match to TRBD2 covers 7 bases. The CDR3 DNA is TGTGCCAGCAGTGAAGCGCTTGCTCTAGCGGAAGGGGTGACCCAGTACTTC. This gives the protein CASSEALALAEGVTQYF.